The source of this T cell receptor beta chain is a study of identical twins. A universal primer site arose from template switching, and cDNA bore unique molecular identifiers. TCRdb re-called the 5' RACE reads through MiXCR, storing one row per CDR3 protein. Among 450,000 or so distinct CDR3 sequences, around 14% were seen once, and the ten largest hold 0.5% to 0.65%. Concerning this clonotype: Its antigen is not known.

Study outcomes and limitations: Zero-insertion results could be subject to partial confounding by invariant MAIT and iNKT cells. Beta clonotypes that were abundant in cord blood contained fewer insertions, a pattern absent from memory repertoires. Compared with unrelated sharing, twin-shared out-of-frame alpha sequences had more low-probability sequences.

CDR3 length equals 13 residues. Trimming removed 7 bases at V and 5 bases at J, with 14 bases between. Germline CDR1 is SEHNR and CDR2 is FQNEAQ (reference sequence). This same sample was also taken into another study, of yellow fever vaccine responses in identical twins.

Sequencing was carried out using CD4+ T cells sorted from blood. The chain couples TRBV7-9 to TRBJ1-1; no reliable D call. The clonotype originates from a woman between 18 and 29 years old in good health. CDR3 protein: CASNFYPTTEAFF. The CDR3 bases are TGTGCCAGCAACTTTTATCCCACGACTGAAGCTTTCTTT.